Each of the 20 T cell receptor beta chains below was sequenced from the same sample in a study of T cell responses to AZD1222 COVID-19 vaccine (dated by TCRdb to 2020 to 2023). Libraries were constructed by the immunoSEQ multiplex PCR assay. TCRdb carries this immuneACCESS record with in-frame sequences only. Its versions omit some clonotypes, under half of them owing to an unresolved V gene in the studies checked, with the rest unexplained. A total of around 150,000 clones appear in this sample, about nine tenths of them only once. Jointly, the top ten make up roughly 3.1% of the sample. Sample time point, as interpreted from the label and publication: about 28 days (+/-7) after the second vaccine dose. The specimen was peripheral blood, collected 28 days after the second AZD1222 dose. These receptors were collected from an adult who received the AZD1222 COVID-19 vaccine.

This clone was seen a few times. The chain uses TRBV7-6 and TRBJ1-1; no clear D. Germline assignment: CDR1 SGHVS and CDR2 FNYEAQ. This CDR3 has 12 amino acids. V gave up 5 bases and J gave up 4 bases, with 8 bases separating them. The CDR3 DNA sequence: TGTGCCAGCAGCGCTGAGGGCACTGAAGCTTTCTTT. Amino acid sequence: CASSAEGTEAFF.

CDR3 sequence reads: CASSSSPGLAGVYEQFF. CDR3 sequence (DNA): TGTGCCAGCAGCTCCTCCCCGGGACTAGCGGGAGTCTATGAGCAGTTCTTC. The chain uses TRBV11-2 and TRBJ2-1, with 14 bases aligning to TRBD2. The CDR3 has 17 residues. The ends lost 4 bases at V and 8 bases at J; junction bases unmatched: 10. Germline assignment: CDR1 SGHAT and CDR2 FQNNGV.

V gene TRBV29-1 combines with J gene TRBJ1-1; 10 bases fit TRBD1. The germline V gene has CDR1 SQVTM and CDR2 ANQGSEA. The CDR3 totals 12 residues. V lost 5 bases and J lost 5; bases outside the gene matches: 2. In DNA, the CDR3 is TGCAGCGTTTGGGACAGGGGAACTGAAGCTTTCTTT. Protein: CSVWDRGTEAFF.

The rearrangement joins TRBV24-1 to TRBJ1-2; D gene uncertain. Germline-derived CDR1 and CDR2 are KGHDR and SFDVKD. The CDR3 is 13 residues long. Trimming removed 0 bases from V and 3 bases from J, with 4 bases in between. CDR3 bases: TGTGCCACCAGTGATTTGTACGACTATGGCTACACCTTC. It codes for CATSDLYDYGYTF.

The V call is TRBV29-1, the J call TRBJ2-1, with 7 bases that match TRBD2. This CDR3 is 15 amino acids long. Germline lookup yields CDR1 SQVTM and CDR2 ANQGSEA. After removal of 7 bases from V and 3 bases from J, the junction contained 12 bases not matched to a gene. The DNA of the CDR3 is TGCAGCGGGTTTACAAGCGGGGCCATCTACAATGAGCAGTTCTTC. It specifies CSGFTSGAIYNEQFF.

The chain has TRBV5-1 and TRBJ1-2, with D possibly matching TRBD1 (5 bases). V lost 3 bases, J lost 7 bases, and 7 bases lay in between. Germline V gives CDR1 SGHRS, CDR2 YFSETQ. This CDR3 is 11 amino acids long. The CDR3 DNA reads as TGCGCCAGCAGCTCGGGGGGTGGCTACACCTTC. It encodes CASSSGGGYTF. Using reference TRBV5-1 and TRBJ1-2 for the parts outside the CDR3, the full variable domain is KAGVTQTPRYLIKTRGQQVTLSCSPISGHRSVSWYQQTPGQGLQFLFEYFSETQRNKGNFPGRFSGRQFSNSRSEMNVSTLELGDSALYLCASSSGGGYTFGSGTRLTVV.

V usage is TRBV12-3 or TRBV12-4 and J usage is TRBJ1-2, with 7 bases identical to TRBD1. With V trimmed by 6 bases and J by 3 bases, 4 bases remained unmatched. The CDR3 loop spans 13 amino acids. The CDR3 DNA follows: TGTGCCAGCAGGTTGACAGGGTACTATGGCTACACCTTC. Its protein product is CASRLTGYYGYTF.

This clone came up once. The chain joins TRBV10-2 to TRBJ1-1; TRBD1 might be the D (5 bases). With 2 bases removed from V and 4 bases from J, the gap between germline ends came to 17 bases. This CDR3 is built from 16 residues. CDR1 and CDR2 from the germline V gene are WSHSY and SAAADI. The CDR3 DNA follows: TGCGCCAGCAGTGAGAAAGCCCTGGGGGGTGGCACTGAAGCTTTCTTT. This encodes CASSEKALGGGTEAFF.

The gene calls are TRBV29-1 and TRBJ2-1; a possible D gene is TRBD2 (6 bases). Germline lookup yields CDR1 SQVTM and CDR2 ANQGSEA. Trimming took 3 bases from V and 4 from J, leaving 10 bases between them. The CDR3 spans 13 residues. CDR3 amino acids: CSVEGRGYNEQFF. The CDR3 nucleotides read TGCAGCGTTGAGGGGCGGGGATACAATGAGCAGTTCTTC.

In its sample, this clone was seen once. V is TRBV9 and J is TRBJ2-1, with no clear D. CDR3 size: 13 residues. Looked up from germline, CDR1 is SGDLS and CDR2 is YYNGEE. Trimming left V 2 bases short and J 6 bases short, with 9 bases between. In nucleotides, the CDR3 is TGTGCCAGCAGCGTCGGCACCGCCAATGAGCAGTTCTTC. Its protein is CASSVGTANEQFF.

This chain's CDR3 is CASRTDRGDNSPLHF. The CDR3 bases are TGTGCCAGCAGAACGGACAGGGGGGATAATTCACCCCTCCACTTT. The rearrangement uses TRBV2 and TRBJ1-6, with 10 bases that match TRBD1. The J segment lost 5 bases and the V segment lost 6 bases, leaving 4 bases of the junction unmatched. The CDR3 is 15 residues long. Germline loops: CDR1 SNHLY, CDR2 FYNNEI. Looking up the rest from reference TRBV2 and TRBJ1-6 gives the full variable domain: EPEVTQTPSHQVTQMGQEVILRCVPISNHLYFYWYRQILGQKVEFLVSFYNNEISEKSEIFDDQFSVERPDGSNFTLKIRSTKLEDSAMYFCASRTDRGDNSPLHFGNGTRLTVT.

The rearrangement links TRBV7-9 to TRBJ1-2; D is undetermined. With 6 bases removed from V and 4 bases from J, the gap between germline ends came to 21 bases. The CDR3 is 16 amino acids. Germline values: CDR1 SEHNR, CDR2 FQNEAQ (reference sequence). The CDR3 here is CASSSVAANDPYGYTF. The CDR3 DNA is TGTGCCAGCAGTTCCGTCGCCGCGAACGACCCCTATGGCTACACCTTC.

V usage is TRBV5-1 and J usage is TRBJ2-3; D unresolved. Per the germline V gene, CDR1 is SGHRS and CDR2 is YFSETQ. Between the trimmed V and J ends, which lost 3 bases and 7 bases, there was a span of 12 bases. The length of the CDR3 is 13 residues. The CDR3 DNA reads TGCGCCAGCAGCTCGCTACTAAAAAATACGCAGTATTTT. Protein: CASSSLLKNTQYF.

The chain has TRBV30 and TRBJ2-7; D may be TRBD1 (5 bases). Germline V gives CDR1 GTSNPN, CDR2 SVGIG (reference sequence). The CDR3 length is 15 residues. Trimming shortened V by 3 bases and J by 0 bases, and 15 bases separated the two germline ends. CDR3 sequence (DNA): TGTGCCTGGAGCCTCATGACAGAAAGCTCCTACGAGCAGTACTTC. This codes for CAWSLMTESSYEQYF.

The chain is built from TRBV11-2 and TRBJ1-2; D call uncertain. This CDR3 contains 13 residues. Trimming removed 1 base at V and 4 bases at J, with 7 bases between. Germline V gene data show CDR1 as SGHAT and CDR2 as FQNNGV. The CDR3 DNA sequence: TGTGCCAGCAGCTTAGTTCCACCCTATGGCTACACCTTC. This sequence encodes CASSLVPPYGYTF. Complete variable domain (other parts from reference TRBV11-2 and TRBJ1-2): EAGVAQSPRYKIIEKRQSVAFWCNPISGHATLYWYQQILGQGPKLLIQFQNNGVVDDSQLPKDRFSAERLKGVDSTLKIQPAKLEDSAVYLCASSLVPPYGYTFGSGTRLTVV.

This rearrangement joins TRBV3-1 (or the pseudogene TRBV3-2) to TRBJ1-1; possibly TRBD1 for D (6 bases). Between the trimmed V and J ends, which lost 3 bases and 4 bases, there was a span of 12 bases. Germline V CDR1 and CDR2: LGHDT, YNNKEL (reference sequence). The CDR3 length is 14 residues. This chain's CDR3 is CASSHLTGRTEAFF. The CDR3 nucleotides are TGTGCCAGCAGCCACCTTACAGGGCGCACTGAAGCTTTCTTT.

J is TRBJ2-7 and V is TRBV3-1 (or the pseudogene TRBV3-2), with D perhaps TRBD2 (5 bases). Trimming shortened V by 3 bases and J by 9 bases, and 12 bases separated the two germline ends. CDR3 size: 12 residues. Germline assignment: CDR1 LGHDT and CDR2 YNNKEL (reference sequence). The CDR3, as DNA: TGTGCCAGCAGCCATGAACGGGGTCGGCAGTACTTC. Amino acid sequence: CASSHERGRQYF.

The genes are TRBV18 and TRBJ1-5; 10 bases fit TRBD1. V gave up 5 bases and J gave up 5 bases; unmatched junction bases: 6. Germline V gene data show CDR1 as KGHSH and CDR2 as LQKENI. The CDR3 runs to 15 residues. The DNA for the CDR3 is TGTGCCAGCTCAACGACCGGGACAGGGGATCAGCCCCAGCATTTT. It encodes CASSTTGTGDQPQHF. Filled out from reference TRBV18 and TRBJ1-5, the complete variable domain reads NAGVMQNPRHLVRRRGQEARLRCSPMKGHSHVYWYRQLPEEGLKFMVYLQKENIIDESGMPKERFSAEFPKEGPSILRIQQVVRGDSAAYFCASSTTGTGDQPQHFGDGTRLSIL.

This chain connects TRBV2 to TRBJ2-7, with D uncertain. This CDR3 spans 11 amino acids. Germline lookup yields CDR1 SNHLY and CDR2 FYNNEI. With 4 bases removed from V and 6 bases from J, the gap between germline ends came to 7 bases. CDR3 DNA sequence: TGTGCCAGCAGTGGCAGACTCGAGCAGTACTTC. It translates to CASSGRLEQYF.

The CDR3 reads CASSPLFGAPSYEQYF. The CDR3 nucleotides read TGTGCCAGCTCACCACTTTTCGGGGCACCCTCCTACGAGCAGTACTTC. The chain couples TRBV18 to TRBJ2-7; D assignment may be TRBD1 or TRBD2 (5 bases each). Trimming pared 1 base from V and 0 bases from J, leaving 13 bases between. Germline-derived CDR1 and CDR2 are KGHSH and LQKENI. The CDR3 runs 16 residues.